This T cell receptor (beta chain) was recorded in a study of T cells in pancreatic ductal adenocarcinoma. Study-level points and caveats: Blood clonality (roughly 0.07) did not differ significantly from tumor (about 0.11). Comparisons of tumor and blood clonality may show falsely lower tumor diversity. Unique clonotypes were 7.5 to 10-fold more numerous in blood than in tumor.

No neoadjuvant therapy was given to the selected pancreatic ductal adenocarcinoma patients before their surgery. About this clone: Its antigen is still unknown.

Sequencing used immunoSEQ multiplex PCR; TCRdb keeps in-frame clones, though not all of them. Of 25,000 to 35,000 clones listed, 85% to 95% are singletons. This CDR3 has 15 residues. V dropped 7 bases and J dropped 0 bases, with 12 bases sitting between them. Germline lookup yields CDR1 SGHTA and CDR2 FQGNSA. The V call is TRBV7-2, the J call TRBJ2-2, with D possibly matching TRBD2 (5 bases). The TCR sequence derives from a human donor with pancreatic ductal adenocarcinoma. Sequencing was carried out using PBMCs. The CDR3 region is CASILSAANTGELFF. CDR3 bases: TGTGCCAGCATCCTTAGCGCAGCGAACACCGGGGAGCTGTTTTTT.